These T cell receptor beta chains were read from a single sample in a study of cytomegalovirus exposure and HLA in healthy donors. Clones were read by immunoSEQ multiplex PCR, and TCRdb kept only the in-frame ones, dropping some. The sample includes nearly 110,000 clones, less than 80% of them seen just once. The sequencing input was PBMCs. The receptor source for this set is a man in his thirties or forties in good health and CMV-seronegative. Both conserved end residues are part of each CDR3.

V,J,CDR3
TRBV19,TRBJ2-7,CASSLGLAGGFYEQYF
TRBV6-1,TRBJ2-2,CASSEGLAGTGELFF
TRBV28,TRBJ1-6,CASRDNTVKGSPLHF
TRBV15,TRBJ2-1,CATSRDPGDEQFF
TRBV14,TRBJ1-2,CASSQELYYGYTF
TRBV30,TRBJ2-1,CAWSVRGGSYNEQFF
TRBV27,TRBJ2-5,CASSPLRTRGEETQYF
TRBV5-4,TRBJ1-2,CASSLAGQGVGYTF
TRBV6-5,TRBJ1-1,CASSYSAGRTEAFF
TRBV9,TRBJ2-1,CASSTRVDGGTYNEQFF
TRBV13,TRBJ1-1,CASSLGQAAGEAFF
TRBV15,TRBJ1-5,CATRGQGNQPQHF
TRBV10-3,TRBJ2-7,CAISEAQGDQGEQYF
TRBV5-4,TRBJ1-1,CASSLVVNTEAFF
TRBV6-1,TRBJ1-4,CASSDGQGEYEKLFF